This entry concerns a single T cell receptor (beta chain). The sample originates from a study of HIV-infected patients and healthy controls. CDR1 SGHTA and CDR2 FQGNSA come from the germline V gene. V lost 0 bases to trimming and J lost 1 base; unmatched junction nucleotides: 4. This CDR3 is built from 16 residues. One entry per CDR3 protein results from TCRdb running MiXCR on the 5' RACE reads. The table lists about 67,000 distinct CDR3 sequences, about 16% of them singletons. This sequence originates from a human donor in good health. The chain links TRBV7-2 to TRBJ2-3; 7 bases line up with TRBD1. Material for sequencing was CD4+ T cells from blood. CDR3 amino acids: CASSLAFGQGTDTQYF. Written as DNA, the CDR3 is TGTGCCAGCAGCTTAGCCTTCGGACAGGGCACAGATACGCAGTATTTT.